The 29 T cell receptor beta chains presented below share a single source sample, sequenced in a study of cytomegalovirus exposure and HLA in healthy donors. Primers for the PCR totalled 60 Vbeta and 13 Jbeta. Sequencing was performed with immunoSEQ multiplex PCR; in TCRdb, only in-frame clones are kept and a portion is missing. In the table there are 120,000 or so clones, roughly 82% of which are singletons. Material: PBMCs. Receptors originate from a woman in her thirties or forties in good health and CMV-seropositive.

The rearrangement uses TRBV29-1 and TRBJ2-2, with 9 bases aligning to TRBD1. CDR1 and CDR2 from the germline V gene are SQVTM and ANQGSEA. This CDR3 contains 18 residues. Losses at the gene ends were 4 bases for V and 5 bases for J; bases not matched to a gene: 17. The CDR3 spells CSVVGKGSATGGTGELFF. The CDR3 nucleotides read TGCAGCGTTGTGGGTAAGGGCTCCGCGACAGGGGGAACCGGGGAGCTGTTTTTT.

The J gene is TRBJ2-1, the V gene TRBV6-5; 9 nucleotides align to TRBD2. V was pared by 5 bases and J by 8 bases, with 7 bases of the junction left unmatched. Germline lookup yields CDR1 MNHEY and CDR2 SVGAGI. This CDR3 comprises 14 residues. This CDR3 is CASSLGLALDEQFF. The CDR3 bases are TGTGCCAGCAGTCTTGGACTAGCGTTGGATGAGCAGTTCTTC.

This clone has only one observation. The V and J genes are TRBV7-9 and TRBJ2-1; 7 positions agree with TRBD1. Germline values: CDR1 SEHNR, CDR2 FQNEAQ (reference sequence). The junction had 4 bases not matched to a gene; V was cut back by 5 bases and J by 3 bases. CDR3 length: 14 residues. The DNA of the CDR3 is TGTGCCAGCAGCACCGGACAGGTCTACAATGAGCAGTTCTTC. Translation gives CASSTGQVYNEQFF.

The gene calls are TRBV9 and TRBJ2-7; perhaps TRBD2 as D (6 bases). Germline CDR1 is SGDLS and CDR2 is YYNGEE. Trimming took off 4 bases at V and 5 bases at J, with 16 bases between the two ends. This CDR3 spans 14 amino acids. The CDR3 reads CASSFGGSWDEQYF. CDR3 DNA sequence: TGTGCCAGCAGCTTCGGGGGTTCATGGGACGAGCAGTACTTC.

The chain uses TRBV5-1 and TRBJ2-5, with 9 bases aligning to TRBD1. Germline CDR1 and CDR2: SGHRS and YFSETQ. This CDR3 is built from 15 residues. The trim removed 4 bases at V and 5 bases at J, leaving 9 bases unmatched. The chain's CDR3 is CASSPGTGLGETQYF. The DNA for the CDR3 is TGCGCCAGCAGCCCGGGGACAGGGCTTGGGGAGACCCAGTACTTC.

The rearrangement links TRBV5-1 to TRBJ2-5; 7 bases map to TRBD1. The CDR3 extends over 15 amino acids. Germline V lookup: CDR1 SGHRS, CDR2 YFSETQ. V dropped 3 bases and J dropped 5; count of bases not matched to a gene: 10. DNA of the CDR3: TGCGCCAGCAGCTCGACTGACAGGGATTGGGAGACCCAGTACTTC. It is translated as CASSSTDRDWETQYF.

The J gene is TRBJ2-1, the V gene TRBV10-3; D might be TRBD2 (5 bases). Trimming removed 10 bases from V and 10 bases from J, with 23 bases in between. This CDR3 region has 14 residues. Germline-derived CDR1 and CDR2 are ENHRY and SYGVKD. As DNA, the CDR3 is TGTGCCACCGGGGAGTGGGCCAAACCCGACGAGCAGTTCTTC. Its protein product is CATGEWAKPDEQFF.

The rearrangement joins TRBV7-3 to TRBJ2-3; possible D gene TRBD2, 5 bases. Between the trimmed V and J ends, which lost 1 base and 0 bases, there was a span of 5 bases. The CDR3 length is 14 residues. CDR1 is SGHTA and CDR2 is FQGTGA in the germline V gene. The chain's CDR3 is CASSLRRSTDTQYF. The CDR3 coding sequence is TGTGCCAGCAGCTTAAGGAGGAGCACAGATACGCAGTATTTT.

The chain recombines TRBV5-4 with TRBJ2-3; D not certain. V lost 3 bases and J 6 bases, leaving 20 bases between the germline ends. This CDR3 is built from 16 residues. Germline values: CDR1 SGHNT, CDR2 YYREEE (reference sequence). The CDR3 DNA follows: TGTGCCAGCAGCTCAAGCCGGGTCAGCCGTGAGGATACGCAGTATTTT. Residues: CASSSSRVSREDTQYF.

The CDR3 loop reads CASSPPGVEGTEAFF. The DNA of the CDR3 is TGCGCCAGCAGTCCCCCCGGGGTGGAGGGCACTGAAGCTTTCTTT. The chain has TRBV23-1 and TRBJ1-1; no firm D call. TRBV23-1 is identified as an open reading frame with a role that is uncertain. This CDR3 region has 15 residues. V gave up 4 bases and J gave up 4 bases, with 16 bases separating them.

This clone was detected a few times. The CDR3 coding sequence is TGTGCCAGCAGTTCTGGGGCCACTGAAGCTTTCTTT. This gives the protein CASSSGATEAFF. This chain joins TRBV27 and TRBJ1-1; the D gene is possibly TRBD1 (5 bases). V was cut by 4 bases and J by 4 bases, with 7 bases left in between. The CDR3 spans 12 residues. The germline CDR1 and CDR2 sequences are MNHEY and SMNVEV (reference sequence).

The rearrangement joins TRBV6-5 to TRBJ2-7; D not certain. The V gene lost 0 bases and the J gene lost 1 base, with 10 bases spanning the gap. CDR1 and CDR2 from the germline V gene are MNHEY and SVGAGI. This CDR3 has 15 amino acids. The DNA for the CDR3 is TGTGCCAGCAGTTACTCCGTTGCAGGATCCTACGAGCAGTACTTC. As protein: CASSYSVAGSYEQYF.

The CDR3 loop reads CAWEGQGNYGYTF. CDR3 bases: TGTGCCTGGGAAGGACAGGGGAACTATGGCTACACCTTC. This chain uses TRBV30 with TRBJ1-2, with TRBD1 matching over 9 bases. Losses at the gene ends were 5 bases for V and 2 bases for J; bases not matched to a gene: 3. There are 13 residues in the CDR3. Per germline, CDR1 GTSNPN and CDR2 SVGIG (reference sequence).

This clone appeared a few times. Within the sample, other DNA sequences also encode this same CDR3. The chain joins TRBV7-9 to TRBJ1-4; D is uncertain. The V end lost 5 bases, the J end lost 6 bases, and 19 bases lay between the germline ends. Germline V gene lookup returns CDR1 SEHNR and CDR2 FQNEAQ (reference sequence). The CDR3 spans 16 residues. The CDR3 sequence is CASSHRPAPEDEKLFF. The CDR3 bases are TGTGCCAGCAGCCACCGGCCCGCACCGGAGGATGAAAAACTGTTTTTT.

In the case of this clone: Other DNA sequences within the sample encode an identical CDR3. The CDR3 is CSARPEETQYF. The CDR3, as DNA: TGCAGTGCTAGACCTGAGGAGACCCAGTACTTC. The rearrangement links TRBV20-1 to TRBJ2-5; D ambiguous. Germline V gene sequence: CDR1 DFQATT, CDR2 SNEGSKA (reference sequence). CDR3 length: 11 amino acids. V lost 2 bases and J 5 bases, leaving 6 bases between the germline ends.

The chain combines TRBV11-1 with TRBJ2-1; possible D gene TRBD1, 5 bases. CDR1 SGHAT and CDR2 FQDESV come from the germline V gene (reference sequence). The germline V and J ends were trimmed by 5 bases and 3 bases, with 11 bases remaining between them. CDR3 size: 14 residues. CDR3 bases: TGTGCCAGCAGCCGAACGGACAACTACAATGAGCAGTTCTTC. Translation: CASSRTDNYNEQFF.

This chain connects TRBV7-9 to TRBJ2-3, with 7 nucleotides matching TRBD1. The CDR3 totals 12 residues. From germline, CDR1 is SEHNR and CDR2 FQNEAQ (reference sequence). Trimming took 5 bases from V and 10 from J; bases not matched to a gene: 6. The CDR3 loop reads CASSPGGEPQYF. DNA for the CDR3: TGTGCCAGCAGCCCAGGGGGTGAGCCGCAGTATTTT.

V gene TRBV28 combines with J gene TRBJ2-1; TRBD2 matches at 9 bases. CDR1 is MDHEN, CDR2 SYDVKM, per germline. This CDR3 has 15 residues. The junction had 6 bases not matched to a gene; V was cut back by 5 bases and J by 4 bases. In DNA, the CDR3 is TGTGCCAGCAGTATCCTGACTAGCGGTTACAATGAGCAGTTCTTC. Residues: CASSILTSGYNEQFF.

This clone appeared a single time. The chain is built from TRBV20-1 and TRBJ2-7; the match to TRBD2 covers 7 bases. J lost 3 bases, V lost 7 bases, and 3 bases had no gene match. Germline V gene data show CDR1 as DFQATT and CDR2 as SNEGSKA (reference sequence). The CDR3 totals 11 residues. The CDR3: CSGGRDYEQYF. CDR3 sequence (DNA): TGCAGTGGTGGGAGGGACTACGAGCAGTACTTC.

The chain uses TRBV7-3 and TRBJ1-6; D is perhaps TRBD1 (5 bases). Germline CDR1 and CDR2: SGHTA and FQGTGA. V was cut by 5 bases and J by 10 bases, with 15 bases left in between. CDR3 size: 14 residues. The CDR3 DNA reads as TGTGCCAGCAGCGCCGGGACCGGGGGATCACCCCTCCACTTT. Its translation: CASSAGTGGSPLHF.

This clone was detected a few times. V gene TRBV4-1 combines with J gene TRBJ1-2; TRBD1 might be the D (5 bases). Germline V gives CDR1 MGHRA, CDR2 YSYEKL. The V end lost 0 bases, the J end lost 0 bases, and 14 bases lay between the germline ends. The CDR3 spans 17 residues. The CDR3 sequence is CASSQDRGGSPNYGYTF. CDR3 DNA sequence: TGCGCCAGCAGCCAAGATAGGGGCGGCTCGCCTAACTATGGCTACACCTTC.

The gene calls are TRBV7-2 and TRBJ2-5; no firm D call. The DNA end lines up better with TRBJ2-7; the J call may be wrong. CDR1 and CDR2 (germline): SGHTA, FQGNSA. CDR3 length: 13 amino acids. Here the CDR3 DNA reads TGTGCCAGCAGCCGTACTACCTCCTACGAGCAGTACTTC. It is translated as CASSRTTSYEQYF.

V is TRBV30 and J is TRBJ2-1, with TRBD2 matching 9 bases. The CDR3 has 20 amino acids. V shed 1 base and J 7 bases; nucleotides not matched to a gene: 23. Germline values: CDR1 GTSNPN, CDR2 SVGIG (reference sequence). CDR3 residues: CAWSATILIAGVESRNEQFF. In DNA form, the CDR3 reads TGTGCCTGGAGTGCCACCATCTTAATAGCGGGAGTGGAGTCGCGTAATGAGCAGTTCTTC.

The chain joins TRBV2 to TRBJ2-7, with D perhaps TRBD1 (5 bases). Germline V gives CDR1 SNHLY, CDR2 FYNNEI. Trimming left V 1 base short and J 3 bases short, with 19 bases between. The CDR3 covers 17 residues. CDR3 residues: CASSEGRRGPIIYEQYF. The CDR3, as DNA: TGTGCCAGCAGTGAAGGCCGTAGGGGCCCCATTATCTACGAGCAGTACTTC.

V usage is TRBV7-9 and J usage is TRBJ1-2, with 9 bases matching TRBD1. The length of the CDR3 is 15 residues. CDR1 SEHNR and CDR2 FQNEAQ come from the germline V gene (reference sequence). The ends lost 5 bases at V and 4 bases at J; junction bases unmatched: 8. The CDR3 protein is CASSPITGGVYGYTF. For the CDR3, the DNA is TGTGCCAGCAGCCCGATTACAGGGGGCGTCTATGGCTACACCTTC.

This rearrangement joins TRBV7-9 to TRBJ2-3; 13 bases agree with TRBD2. V shed 5 bases, J shed 4 bases, and the junction held 6 bases outside the gene matches. CDR1 SEHNR and CDR2 FQNEAQ come from the germline V gene (reference sequence). The CDR3 contains 16 residues. CDR3 in amino acids: CASSPRTSGGPDTQYF. CDR3 sequence (DNA): TGTGCCAGCAGCCCGCGGACTAGCGGGGGCCCAGATACGCAGTATTTT.

The genes are TRBV30 and TRBJ2-2; 8 bases match TRBD2. The ends lost 4 bases at V and 4 bases at J; junction bases unmatched: 11. Germline CDR1 is GTSNPN and CDR2 is SVGIG (reference sequence). CDR3 length: 16 residues. CDR3 residues: CAWTGLAGGGTGELFF. The CDR3 region has the DNA TGTGCCTGGACCGGTTTGGCGGGAGGAGGCACCGGGGAGCTGTTTTTT.

V and J are TRBV19 and TRBJ1-1; 7 bases are shared with TRBD1. The germline V gene encodes CDR1 LNHDA and CDR2 SQIVND (reference sequence). V lost 1 base, J lost 4 bases, and 3 bases stayed unmatched. The CDR3 length is 14 residues. CDR3 loop: CASSIGQGVTEAFF. The CDR3 nucleotides are TGTGCCAGTAGTATAGGTCAGGGGGTCACTGAAGCTTTCTTT.

V is TRBV18 and J is TRBJ2-7, with TRBD1 as a possible D gene (6 bases). Trimming stripped 3 bases from V and 0 bases from J, with 24 bases between. Germline V CDR1 and CDR2: KGHSH, LQKENI. The CDR3 consists of 19 residues. The CDR3 coding sequence is TGTGCCAGCTCACCGTTGGGAAGGACAGATCCTACAAGCTCCTACGAGCAGTACTTC. This sequence encodes CASSPLGRTDPTSSYEQYF.